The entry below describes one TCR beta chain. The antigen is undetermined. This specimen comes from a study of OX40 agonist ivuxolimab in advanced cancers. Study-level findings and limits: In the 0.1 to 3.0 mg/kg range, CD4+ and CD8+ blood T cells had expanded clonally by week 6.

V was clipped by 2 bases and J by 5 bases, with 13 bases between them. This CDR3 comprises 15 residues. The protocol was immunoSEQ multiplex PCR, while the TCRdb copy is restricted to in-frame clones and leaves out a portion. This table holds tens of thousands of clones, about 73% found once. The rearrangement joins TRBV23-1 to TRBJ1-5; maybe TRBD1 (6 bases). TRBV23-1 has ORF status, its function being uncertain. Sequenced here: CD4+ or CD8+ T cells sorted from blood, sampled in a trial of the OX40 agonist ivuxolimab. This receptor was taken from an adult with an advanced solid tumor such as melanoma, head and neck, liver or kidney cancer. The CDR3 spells CASSQRRTVDQPQHF. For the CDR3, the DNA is TGCGCCAGCAGTCAAAGGCGGACAGTAGATCAGCCCCAGCATTTT.